This entry features one T cell receptor beta chain sequence. Its antigen is as yet unknown. The J segment lost 8 bases and the V segment lost 4 bases, leaving 11 bases of the junction unmatched. This CDR3 has 17 residues. The germline gives CDR1 LGHNA, CDR2 YSLEER. The data originate from a study of response to subunit inactivated influenza vaccine. Study outcomes and limitations: The authors suggested that few new T cells are recruited per seasonal influenza vaccination.

Each CDR3 protein is one row after TCRdb ran MiXCR on the RT-PCR reads. The table includes hundreds of thousands of distinct CDR3 sequences, roughly 14% detected once. V is TRBV4-3 and J is TRBJ2-3, with TRBD2 matching over 14 bases. The input for sequencing was PBMCs from blood, taken about 12 days after vaccination. The source of this sequence is a man aged 50-59 years who received an inactivated influenza vaccine. The CDR3 nucleotides are TGCGCCAGCAGCCTTATGGGACTAGCGGGGGATTTTGGTACGCAGTATTTT. Residues: CASSLMGLAGDFGTQYF.